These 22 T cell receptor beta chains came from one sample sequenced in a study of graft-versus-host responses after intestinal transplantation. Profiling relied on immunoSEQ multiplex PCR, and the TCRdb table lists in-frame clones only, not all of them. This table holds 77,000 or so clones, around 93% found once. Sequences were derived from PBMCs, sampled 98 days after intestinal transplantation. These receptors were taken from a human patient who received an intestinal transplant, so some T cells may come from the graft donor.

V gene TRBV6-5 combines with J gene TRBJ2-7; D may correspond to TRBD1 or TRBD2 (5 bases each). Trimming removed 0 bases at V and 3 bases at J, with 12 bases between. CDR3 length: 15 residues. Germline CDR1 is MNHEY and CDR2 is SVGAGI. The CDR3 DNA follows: TGTGCCAGCAGTTACTCGGGGACGGGAAACTACGAGCAGTACTTC. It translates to CASSYSGTGNYEQYF.

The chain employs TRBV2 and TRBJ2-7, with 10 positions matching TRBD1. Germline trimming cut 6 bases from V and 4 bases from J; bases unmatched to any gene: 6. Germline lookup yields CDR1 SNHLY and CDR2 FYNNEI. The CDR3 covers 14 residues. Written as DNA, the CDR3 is TGTGCCAGCAGGGGGCGGACAGGGGGGTACGAGCAGTACTTC. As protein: CASRGRTGGYEQYF.

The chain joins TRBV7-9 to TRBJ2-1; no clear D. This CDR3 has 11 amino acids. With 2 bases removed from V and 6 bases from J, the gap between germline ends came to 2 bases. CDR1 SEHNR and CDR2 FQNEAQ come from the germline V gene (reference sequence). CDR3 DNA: TGTGCCAGCAGCTTACGCAATGAGCAGTTCTTC. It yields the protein CASSLRNEQFF. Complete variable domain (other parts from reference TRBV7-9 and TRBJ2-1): DTGVSQNPRHKITKRGQNVTFRCDPISEHNRLYWYRQTLGQGPEFLTYFQNEAQLEKSRLLSDRFSAERPKGSFSTLEIQRTEQGDSAMYLCASSLRNEQFFGPGTRLTVL.

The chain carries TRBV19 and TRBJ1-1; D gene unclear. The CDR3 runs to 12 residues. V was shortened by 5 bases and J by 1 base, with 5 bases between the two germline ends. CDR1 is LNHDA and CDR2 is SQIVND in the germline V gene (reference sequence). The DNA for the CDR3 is TGTGCCAGTAGTCTTAAGAACACTGAAGCTTTCTTT. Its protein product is CASSLKNTEAFF.

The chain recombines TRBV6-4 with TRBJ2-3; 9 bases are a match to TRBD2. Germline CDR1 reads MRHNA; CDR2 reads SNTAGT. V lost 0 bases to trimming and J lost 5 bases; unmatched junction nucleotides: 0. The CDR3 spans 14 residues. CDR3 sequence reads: CASSDSSGRDTQYF. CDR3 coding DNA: TGTGCCAGCAGTGACTCTAGCGGGAGAGATACGCAGTATTTT.

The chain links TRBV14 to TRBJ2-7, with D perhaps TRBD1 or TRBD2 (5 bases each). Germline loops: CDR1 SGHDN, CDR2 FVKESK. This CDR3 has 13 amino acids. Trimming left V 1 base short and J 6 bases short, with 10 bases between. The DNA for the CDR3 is TGTGCCAGCAGCCAAGCGGGGCGGGCCGAGCAGTACTTC. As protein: CASSQAGRAEQYF.

The DNA for the CDR3 is TGCGCCAGCAGCCAAGGCGGGACAGACCAAGAGACCCAGTACTTC. It codes for CASSQGGTDQETQYF. The chain has TRBV4-1 and TRBJ2-5, with D maybe TRBD1 (7 bases). From germline, CDR1 is MGHRA and CDR2 YSYEKL. This CDR3 comprises 15 residues. Trimming cost V 1 base and J 0 bases, with 9 bases left between them.

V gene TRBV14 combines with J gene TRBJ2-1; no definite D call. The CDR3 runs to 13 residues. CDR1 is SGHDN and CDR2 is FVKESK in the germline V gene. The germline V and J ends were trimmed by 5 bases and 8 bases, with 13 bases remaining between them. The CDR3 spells CASSSPAVYEQFF. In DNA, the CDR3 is TGTGCCAGCAGCTCCCCGGCGGTATATGAGCAGTTCTTC.

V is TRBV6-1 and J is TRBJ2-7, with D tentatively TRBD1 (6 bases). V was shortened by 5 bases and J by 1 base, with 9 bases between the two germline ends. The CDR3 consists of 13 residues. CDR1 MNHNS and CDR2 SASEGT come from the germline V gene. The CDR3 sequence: CASSPGVSYEQYF. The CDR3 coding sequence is TGTGCCAGCAGTCCAGGGGTTTCCTACGAGCAGTACTTC.

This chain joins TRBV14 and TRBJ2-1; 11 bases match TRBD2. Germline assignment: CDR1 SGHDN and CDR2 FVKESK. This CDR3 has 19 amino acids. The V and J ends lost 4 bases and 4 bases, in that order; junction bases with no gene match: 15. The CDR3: CASSPYGTSGGWRYNEQFF. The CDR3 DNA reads TGTGCCAGCAGCCCGTACGGGACTAGCGGAGGCTGGAGATACAATGAGCAGTTCTTC.

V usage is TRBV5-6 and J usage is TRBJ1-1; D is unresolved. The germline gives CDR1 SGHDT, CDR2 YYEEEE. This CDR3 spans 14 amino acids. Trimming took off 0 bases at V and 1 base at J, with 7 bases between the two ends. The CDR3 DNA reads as TGTGCCAGCAGCTTGGTACCAGAGAACACTGAAGCTTTCTTT. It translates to CASSLVPENTEAFF. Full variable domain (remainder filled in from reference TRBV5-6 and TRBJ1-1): DAGVTQSPTHLIKTRGQQVTLRCSPKSGHDTVSWYQQALGQGPQFIFQYYEEEERQRGNFPDRFSGHQFPNYSSELNVNALLLGDSALYLCASSLVPENTEAFFGQGTRLTVV.

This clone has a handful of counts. CDR3 in DNA: TGTGCCAGCAGTGACTGGACAGATAATTCACCCCTCCACTTT. Translation gives CASSDWTDNSPLHF. The chain links TRBV6-1 to TRBJ1-6; the D gene is possibly TRBD1 (6 bases). V shed 3 bases and J shed 5 bases, with 8 bases lying between them. The CDR3 is 14 amino acids. Germline CDR1 reads MNHNS; CDR2 reads SASEGT.

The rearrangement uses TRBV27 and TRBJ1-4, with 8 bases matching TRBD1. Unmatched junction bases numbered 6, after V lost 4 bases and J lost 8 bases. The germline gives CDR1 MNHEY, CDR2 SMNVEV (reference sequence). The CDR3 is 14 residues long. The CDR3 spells CASSSDRVGEKLFF. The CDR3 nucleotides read TGTGCCAGCAGTTCGGACAGGGTGGGGGAAAAACTGTTTTTT.

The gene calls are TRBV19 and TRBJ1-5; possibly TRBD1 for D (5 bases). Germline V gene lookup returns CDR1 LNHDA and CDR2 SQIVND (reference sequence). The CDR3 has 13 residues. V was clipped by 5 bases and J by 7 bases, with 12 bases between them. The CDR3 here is CASSGMWGQPQHF. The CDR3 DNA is TGTGCCAGTAGTGGAATGTGGGGCCAGCCCCAGCATTTT. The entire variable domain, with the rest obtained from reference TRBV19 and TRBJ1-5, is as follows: DGGITQSPKYLFRKEGQNVTLSCEQNLNHDAMYWYRQDPGQGLRLIYYSQIVNDFQKGDIAEGYSVSREKKESFPLTVTSAQKNPTAFYLCASSGMWGQPQHFGDGTRLSIL.

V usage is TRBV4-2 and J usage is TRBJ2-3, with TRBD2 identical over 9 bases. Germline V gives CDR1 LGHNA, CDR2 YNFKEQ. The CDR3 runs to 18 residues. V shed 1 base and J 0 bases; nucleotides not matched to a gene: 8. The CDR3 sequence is CASSQGLAGEVSTDTQYF. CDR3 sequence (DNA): TGTGCCAGCAGCCAAGGGTTAGCGGGAGAGGTTAGCACAGATACGCAGTATTTT.

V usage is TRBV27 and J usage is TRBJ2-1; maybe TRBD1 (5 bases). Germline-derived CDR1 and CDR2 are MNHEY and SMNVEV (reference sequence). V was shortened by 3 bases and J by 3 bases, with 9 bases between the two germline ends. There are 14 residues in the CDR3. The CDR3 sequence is CASSFPGNYNEQFF. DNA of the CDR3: TGTGCCAGCAGTTTCCCAGGGAACTACAATGAGCAGTTCTTC.

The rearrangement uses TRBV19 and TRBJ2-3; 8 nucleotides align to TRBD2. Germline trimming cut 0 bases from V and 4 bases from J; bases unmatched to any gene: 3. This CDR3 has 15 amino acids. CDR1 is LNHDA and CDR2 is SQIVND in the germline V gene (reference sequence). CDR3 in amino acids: CASSIEGLDSDTQYF. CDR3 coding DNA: TGTGCCAGTAGTATAGAGGGACTAGACTCAGATACGCAGTATTTT.

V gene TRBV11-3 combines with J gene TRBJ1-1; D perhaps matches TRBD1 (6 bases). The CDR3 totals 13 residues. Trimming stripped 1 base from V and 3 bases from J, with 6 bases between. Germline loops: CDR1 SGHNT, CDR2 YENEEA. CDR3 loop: CASSLAGDTEAFF. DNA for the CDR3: TGTGCCAGCAGCTTAGCAGGGGACACTGAAGCTTTCTTT.

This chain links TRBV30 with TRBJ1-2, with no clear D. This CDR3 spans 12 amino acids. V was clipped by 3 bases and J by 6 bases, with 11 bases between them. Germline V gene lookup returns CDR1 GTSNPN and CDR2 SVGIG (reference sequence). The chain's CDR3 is CAWSPGSHGYTF. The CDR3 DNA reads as TGTGCCTGGAGCCCAGGTTCCCATGGCTACACCTTC.

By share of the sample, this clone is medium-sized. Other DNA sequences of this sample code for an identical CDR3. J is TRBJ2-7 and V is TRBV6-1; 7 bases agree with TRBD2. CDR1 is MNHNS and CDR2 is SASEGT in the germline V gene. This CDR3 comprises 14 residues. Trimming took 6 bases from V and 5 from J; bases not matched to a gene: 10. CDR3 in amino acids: CASSHGGGRDEQYF. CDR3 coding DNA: TGTGCCAGCAGCCACGGTGGGGGGAGGGACGAGCAGTACTTC.

CDR3 nucleotide sequence: TGTGCCAGCAGCTTGGGGGACCAAGAGACCCAGTACTTC. It encodes CASSLGDQETQYF. This chain uses TRBV5-6 with TRBJ2-5, with no clear D. This CDR3 spans 13 amino acids. Trimming stripped 0 bases from V and 0 bases from J, with 3 bases between. The germline V gene has CDR1 SGHDT and CDR2 YYEEEE.

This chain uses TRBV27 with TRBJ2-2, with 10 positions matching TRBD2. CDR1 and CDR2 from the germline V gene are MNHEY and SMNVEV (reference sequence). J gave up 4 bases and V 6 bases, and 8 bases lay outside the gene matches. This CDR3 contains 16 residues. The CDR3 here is CASSPQRGGLTGELFF. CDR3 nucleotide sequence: TGTGCCAGCAGCCCCCAGCGGGGGGGCCTCACCGGGGAGCTGTTTTTT.